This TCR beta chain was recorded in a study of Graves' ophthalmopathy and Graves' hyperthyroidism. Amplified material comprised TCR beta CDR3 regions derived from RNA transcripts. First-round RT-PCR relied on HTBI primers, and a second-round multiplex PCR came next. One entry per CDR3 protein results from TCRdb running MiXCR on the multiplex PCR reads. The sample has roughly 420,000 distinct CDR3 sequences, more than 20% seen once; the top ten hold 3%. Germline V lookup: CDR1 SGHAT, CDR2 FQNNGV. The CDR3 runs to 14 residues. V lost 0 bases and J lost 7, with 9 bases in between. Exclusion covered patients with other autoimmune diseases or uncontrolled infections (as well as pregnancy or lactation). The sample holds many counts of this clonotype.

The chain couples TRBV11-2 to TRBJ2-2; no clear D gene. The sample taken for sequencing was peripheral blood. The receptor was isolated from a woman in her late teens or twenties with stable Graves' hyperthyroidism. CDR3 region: CASSLDIRVGELFF. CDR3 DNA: TGTGCCAGCAGCTTAGATATAAGAGTCGGGGAGCTGTTTTTT.